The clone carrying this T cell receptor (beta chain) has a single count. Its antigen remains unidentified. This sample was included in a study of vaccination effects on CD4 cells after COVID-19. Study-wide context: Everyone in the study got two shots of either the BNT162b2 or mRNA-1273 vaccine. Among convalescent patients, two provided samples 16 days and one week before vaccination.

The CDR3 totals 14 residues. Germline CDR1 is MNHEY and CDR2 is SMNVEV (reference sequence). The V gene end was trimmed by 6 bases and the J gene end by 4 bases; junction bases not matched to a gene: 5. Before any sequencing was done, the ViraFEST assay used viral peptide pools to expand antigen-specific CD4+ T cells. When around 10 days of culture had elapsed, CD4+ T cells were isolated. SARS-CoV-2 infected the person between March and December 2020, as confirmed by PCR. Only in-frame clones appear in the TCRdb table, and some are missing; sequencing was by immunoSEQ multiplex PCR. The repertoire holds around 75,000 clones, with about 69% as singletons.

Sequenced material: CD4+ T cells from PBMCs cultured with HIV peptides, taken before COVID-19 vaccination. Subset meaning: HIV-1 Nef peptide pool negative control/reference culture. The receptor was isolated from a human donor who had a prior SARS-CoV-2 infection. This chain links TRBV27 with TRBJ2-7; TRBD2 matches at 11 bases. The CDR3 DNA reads TGTGCCAGCAGGCTAGCGGGGGGTGGGTACGAGCAGTACTTC. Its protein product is CASRLAGGGYEQYF.